This TCR beta chain was captured in a study of PD-1 blockade in classical Hodgkin lymphoma. Some clones are missing from TCRdb's copy, which holds only in-frame ones; the method was immunoSEQ multiplex PCR. The data hold approximately 98,000 clones, with 89% observed a single time. This CDR3 has 15 amino acids. The V end lost 2 bases, the J end lost 3 bases, and 14 bases lay between the germline ends. Per the germline V gene, CDR1 is MGHRA and CDR2 is YSYEKL. Relapses following autologous stem cell transplantation were seen in all patients, with brentuximab vedotin exposure varying. This specimen consisted of peripheral blood mononuclear cells (PBMCs), obtained before the second cycle of nivolumab. This chain uses TRBV4-1 with TRBJ2-7; D perhaps matches TRBD1 (6 bases). This clonotype originated in a human donor with classical Hodgkin lymphoma. The CDR3 reads CASSQITGQNYEQYF. Here the CDR3 DNA reads TGCGCCAGCAGCCAAATTACAGGACAGAACTACGAGCAGTACTTC.